The clone carrying this TCR beta chain turned up a few times. Its antigen is not known. Alongside a J-beta primer mix, a sample-barcoded 5' primer served in a second PCR lasting about 6 to 11 cycles. TCRdb analysed the 5' RACE reads with MiXCR anew, one entry per CDR3 protein. The data show about 730,000 distinct CDR3 sequences, around 40% seen once. These data belong to a study of blood T cells in healthy people across ages. The V gene's germline CDR1 is SNHLY and CDR2 FYNNEI. The CDR3 sequence is 15 residues long. The V segment lost 7 bases and the J segment 3 bases; nucleotides outside the gene matches: 9. Study findings and constraints: It was held that the diversity estimates obtained from one million T cells were underestimates. Unsorted PBMC material precluded a definitive naive versus antigen-experienced comparison. Diversity of TCR beta correlated strongly with naive T cell percentage.

Source material: blood. The receptor's source is a woman aged 55 to 70 in good health. This chain connects TRBV2 to TRBJ2-3; 8 bases line up with TRBD2. The CDR3 DNA follows: TGTGCCAGCACCTCCAGCGGGAGAGGGACAGATACGCAGTATTTT. It specifies CASTSSGRGTDTQYF.